Detailed here is one TCR beta chain. In the authors' workflow: Cell counts per sample came from amplifying reference gene primers. Data came from immunoSEQ multiplex PCR; TCRdb stores just in-frame clones and leaves some out. V, J and clone size derive from that table, while D and trimming were established from the DNA sequence. The table includes over 200,000 clones, about 90% detected once. CDR3 length: 13 residues. Trimming stripped 7 bases from V and 13 bases from J, with 22 bases between. Germline V CDR1 and CDR2: SNHLY, FYNNEI. The data originate from a study of blood T cell repertoires in COVID-19. Study-wide context: Whether acute or convalescent, the COVID-19 samples came from the United States, Italy and Spain. PBMCs, B-cell-depleted T cells, or T cells provided the cDNA or gDNA that made up the material.

The chain is built from TRBV2 and TRBJ1-2; D is undetermined. The sequence was obtained from a woman aged 55 to 70 with acute or convalescent COVID-19. Source material: peripheral blood. CDR3 coding DNA: TGTGCCAGCATGCGGGTAGAAGCCTCGTCGTCCACCTTC. This gives the protein CASMRVEASSSTF.